Presented here are 8 T cell receptor beta chains from one specimen sequenced in a study of blood T cell repertoires in COVID-19. The assay was immunoSEQ multiplex PCR, and TCRdb's table has in-frame clones only and misses some. The sample contains more than 250,000 clones, over 65% of which appear only once. The sequenced sample was peripheral blood. These receptors all stem from a man in his sixties who had recovered from COVID-19.

V and J are TRBV30 and TRBJ2-5; TRBD1 agrees at 8 bases. The CDR3 is 15 amino acids. From germline, CDR1 is GTSNPN and CDR2 SVGIG (reference sequence). V was clipped by 0 bases and J by 5 bases; unmatched bases: 8. CDR3 nucleotide sequence: TGTGCCTGGAGTGTCCGGACAGGGCCGGGGGAGACCCAGTACTTC. This encodes CAWSVRTGPGETQYF.

V is TRBV6-6 and J is TRBJ2-2; D is perhaps TRBD2 (5 bases). Looked up from germline, CDR1 is MNHNY and CDR2 is SVGAGI (reference sequence). The CDR3 is 13 residues long. With 5 bases removed from V and 1 base from J, the gap between germline ends came to 5 bases. The DNA for the CDR3 is TGTGCCAGCAGTGGGAGGAACACCGGGGAGCTGTTTTTT. Its protein product is CASSGRNTGELFF.

V usage is TRBV7-3 and J usage is TRBJ1-2, with D possibly being TRBD1 (6 bases). Germline CDR1 and CDR2: SGHTA and FQGTGA. V dropped 1 base and J dropped 7 bases, with 13 bases sitting between them. The CDR3 is made up of 14 amino acids. The CDR3 DNA is TGTGCCAGCAGCTTAAATGCGGGGGCCCGTGGCTACACCTTC. Translation gives CASSLNAGARGYTF.

V gene TRBV27 combines with J gene TRBJ2-2; 7 positions match TRBD1. Germline V gene sequence: CDR1 MNHEY, CDR2 SMNVEV (reference sequence). The CDR3 length is 16 residues. J was trimmed by 3 bases and V by 7 bases; bases with no gene match: 11. The CDR3 reads CASKARGQGDTGELFF. The CDR3 bases are TGTGCCAGCAAAGCCAGGGGTCAGGGGGACACCGGGGAGCTGTTTTTT.

This clone has more than one count but fewer than ten. The gene calls are TRBV6-5 and TRBJ2-7; TRBD1 matches at 9 bases. Germline V CDR1 and CDR2: MNHEY, SVGAGI. The CDR3 extends over 13 amino acids. With 6 bases clipped from V and 7 bases from J, the junction kept 7 bases outside the gene matches. CDR3 in amino acids: CASRQGQGGEQYF. CDR3 coding DNA: TGTGCCAGCAGGCAGGGACAGGGCGGAGAGCAGTACTTC.

The rearrangement links TRBV28 to TRBJ1-3; D may be TRBD1 (5 bases). This CDR3 has 14 amino acids. The V gene lost 5 bases and the J gene lost 6 bases, with 14 bases spanning the gap. Germline assignment: CDR1 MDHEN and CDR2 SYDVKM. The CDR3 loop is CASSLYPGKNTIYF. CDR3 coding DNA: TGTGCCAGCAGTCTGTATCCAGGGAAAAACACCATATATTTT.

This chain connects TRBV10-3 to TRBJ2-5; D remains ambiguous. CDR3 length: 12 amino acids. Germline-derived CDR1 and CDR2 are ENHRY and SYGVKD. V shed 4 bases and J shed 8 bases, with 11 bases lying between them. This CDR3 reads CAISAGGYTQYF. DNA of the CDR3: TGTGCCATCAGTGCGGGTGGGTACACCCAGTACTTC.

The chain recombines TRBV11-2 with TRBJ2-5; maybe TRBD1 (7 bases). Germline V gives CDR1 SGHAT, CDR2 FQNNGV. V was shortened by 5 bases and J by 7 bases, with 17 bases between the two germline ends. The CDR3 covers 14 residues. The CDR3 DNA sequence: TGTGCCAGCAGCGCGGACTATAAGGGGGCGACCCAGTACTTC. Its protein is CASSADYKGATQYF.